One TCR beta chain is described in this entry. Antigen specificity is unknown. Donors consisted of healthy bone marrow donors. Trimming at V came to 5 bases and at J to 5 bases, leaving 11 bases not matched to a gene. This CDR3 is built from 15 residues. CDR1 and CDR2 from the germline V gene are SGHRS and YFSETQ. The data were taken from a study of cytomegalovirus exposure and HLA in healthy donors. Study-wide findings and caveats: Most TCR sequences proved rare, with some public TCRs found in many donors. In a later analysis, around 18,000 TCR beta sequences were associated with HLA alleles at 0.05 false discovery rate. A list of 164 TCR beta chains associated with cytomegalovirus was given.

The PCR made use of 60 Vbeta and 13 Jbeta primers. Sequenced by immunoSEQ multiplex PCR; TCRdb stores in-frame clones only, minus some. This sample has some 120,000 clones, with about 80% found just once. The sequence was obtained from a man aged 25 to 45 in good health and CMV-seropositive. The sample consisted of PBMCs. The J gene is TRBJ2-7, the V gene TRBV5-1; TRBD2 aligns across 9 bases. As DNA, the CDR3 is TGCGCCAGCAGTTTCGATAGCGGGAGTCTCAACGAGCAGTACTTC. Amino acids: CASSFDSGSLNEQYF. Full variable domain (rest looked up from reference TRBV5-1 and TRBJ2-7): KAGVTQTPRYLIKTRGQQVTLSCSPISGHRSVSWYQQTPGQGLQFLFEYFSETQRNKGNFPGRFSGRQFSNSRSEMNVSTLELGDSALYLCASSFDSGSLNEQYFGPGTRLTVT.